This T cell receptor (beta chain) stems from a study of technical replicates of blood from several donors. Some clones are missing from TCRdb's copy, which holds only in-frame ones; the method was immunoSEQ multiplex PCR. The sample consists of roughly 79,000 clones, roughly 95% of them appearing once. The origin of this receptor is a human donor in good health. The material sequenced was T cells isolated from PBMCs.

For the CDR3, the DNA is TGTGCCAGCAGAACAAAAGACAGTCCCTACGAGCAGTACTTC. Translated: CASRTKDSPYEQYF. The genes are TRBV2 and TRBJ2-7, with D possibly TRBD1 on 5 matching bases. CDR1 and CDR2 (germline): SNHLY, FYNNEI. The CDR3 consists of 14 residues. Trimming took off 6 bases at V and 2 bases at J, with 14 bases between the two ends.